This is a list of T cell receptor beta chains from one sample in a study of T cell responses to AZD1222 COVID-19 vaccine. This table comes from immunoSEQ multiplex PCR, and its TCRdb copy is limited to in-frame clones, with some not included. The sample lists 110,000 or so clones; 85% to 90% were seen once. Sequenced material: peripheral blood, taken 28 days after the second AZD1222 dose. These receptor sequences come from an adult who received the AZD1222 COVID-19 vaccine. CDR3s include the opening cysteine and the closing phenylalanine or tryptophan.

length,V,J,CDR3
15,TRBV28,TRBJ1-1,CASSPRRTANTEAFF
14,TRBV29-1,TRBJ2-7,CSVLEDSGFYEQYF
14,TRBV7-3,TRBJ1-1,CASSYSAGNTEAFF
13,TRBV2,TRBJ2-5,CASRGTSGLTQYF
13,TRBV30,TRBJ1-2,CAWSSQGNYGHTF
13,TRBV28,TRBJ2-4,CASSGTITNIQYF
17,TRBV5-1,TRBJ2-7,CASSLSQGAGLNYEQYF
15,TRBV14,TRBJ2-7,CASSPVGAGFYEQYF
15,TRBV18,TRBJ1-1,CASSPKGLVDTEAFF
16,TRBV5-6,TRBJ2-7,CASSPRLAGREYEQYF
15,TRBV6-5,TRBJ2-1,CASTSGSGLANEQFF
16,TRBV18,TRBJ2-1,CASSPVAGAYYNEQFF
15,TRBV5-5,TRBJ2-2,CASSFQDRVTGELFF
11,TRBV7-6,TRBJ2-3,CASSLQQAQYF
12,TRBV6-4,TRBJ2-1,CASGTETGEQFF
13,TRBV5-1,TRBJ1-3,CASSAGEGNTIYF